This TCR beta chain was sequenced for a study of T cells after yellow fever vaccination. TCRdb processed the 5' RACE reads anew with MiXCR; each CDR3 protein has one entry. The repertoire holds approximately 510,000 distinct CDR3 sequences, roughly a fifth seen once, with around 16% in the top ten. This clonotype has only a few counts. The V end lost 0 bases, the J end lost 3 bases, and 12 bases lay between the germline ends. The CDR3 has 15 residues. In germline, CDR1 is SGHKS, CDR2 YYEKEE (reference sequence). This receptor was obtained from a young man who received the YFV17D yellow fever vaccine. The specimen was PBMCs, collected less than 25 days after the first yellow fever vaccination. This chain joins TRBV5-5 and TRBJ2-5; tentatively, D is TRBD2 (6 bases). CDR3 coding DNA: TGTGCCAGCAGCTTGGGATTGACGGGAGAAGAGACCCAGTACTTC. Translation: CASSLGLTGEETQYF.